This TCR beta chain was identified in a study of blood T cell repertoires in COVID-19. In the study overall: From T cells, B-cell-depleted T cells, or PBMCs came the material, which was cDNA or gDNA.

Source study methods: Counts of nucleated cells, estimated from reference gene primer amplification, were obtained. Sequencing used immunoSEQ multiplex PCR; TCRdb keeps in-frame clones, though not all of them. V and J calls and clone size are copied from that table; D and trimming were computed from the DNA. The sample consists of 150,000 or so clones, roughly four fifths of them appearing once. V was clipped by 3 bases and J by 4 bases, with 22 bases between them. The CDR3 is 18 residues long. Germline lookup yields CDR1 ENHRY and CDR2 SYGVKD. Sequenced: peripheral blood. The chain has TRBV10-3 and TRBJ2-1; maybe TRBD2 (6 bases). The sequence was collected from a woman of 80 years or more with acute or convalescent COVID-19. The CDR3 loop is CAISEFRGPGEIYNEQFF. CDR3 bases: TGTGCCATCAGTGAATTCCGGGGCCCGGGGGAGATTTACAATGAGCAGTTCTTC.